One sample yielded the 7 T cell receptor beta chains listed below, sequenced in a study of blood T cells in healthy people across ages. Through a sample-barcoded 5' primer and a J-beta primer mix, a second PCR was run for roughly 7 to 12 cycles. From the 5' RACE reads, TCRdb called clonotypes with MiXCR, one entry per CDR3 protein. The repertoire holds 1,500,000 or so distinct CDR3 sequences, approximately 59% seen once, with over 5% in the top ten. Sequencing used blood. The receptors shown here come from a man between 18 and 29 years old in good health.

The gene calls are TRBV20-1 and TRBJ2-4; no clear D. Per the germline V gene, CDR1 is DFQATT and CDR2 is SNEGSKA (reference sequence). V was cut by 5 bases and J by 5 bases, with 10 bases left in between. This CDR3 spans 12 amino acids. The CDR3 DNA reads as TGCAGTGCTCCGCTGTGGGAAAACATTCAGTACTTC. Translating gives CSAPLWENIQYF.

This clonotype was recorded once. The chain joins TRBV24-1 to TRBJ1-5; D unresolved. The CDR3 spans 13 residues. V lost 3 bases, J lost 7 bases, and 9 bases lay in between. CDR1 is KGHDR, CDR2 SFDVKD, per germline. CDR3 sequence reads: CATSDMEGQPQHF. The CDR3 DNA reads TGTGCCACCAGTGATATGGAGGGACAGCCCCAGCATTTT.

This clonotype was seen a few times. The chain employs TRBV4-1 and TRBJ2-3, with TRBD2 matching 10 bases. The junction had 4 bases not matched to a gene; V was cut back by 0 bases and J by 4 bases. From germline, CDR1 is MGHRA and CDR2 YSYEKL. The CDR3 length is 16 residues. CDR3 DNA sequence: TGCGCCAGCAGCCAAGAGGTAGCGGGGGGCCCAGATACGCAGTATTTT. Its translation: CASSQEVAGGPDTQYF.

This clonotype was seen a few times. The V call is TRBV27, the J call TRBJ2-5; D is uncertain. The CDR3 is 13 residues long. Trimming took off 4 bases at V and 3 bases at J, with 9 bases between the two ends. Germline V CDR1 and CDR2: MNHEY, SMNVEV (reference sequence). DNA of the CDR3: TGTGCCAGCAGTTCCAGCAACAAAGAGACCCAGTACTTC. It codes for CASSSSNKETQYF.

The chain combines TRBV9 with TRBJ1-2; possibly TRBD1 for D (5 bases). The CDR3 contains 14 residues. Trimming shortened V by 0 bases and J by 6 bases, and 12 bases separated the two germline ends. CDR1 and CDR2 (germline): SGDLS, YYNGEE. The CDR3 protein is CASSVEGDRDGYTF. CDR3 DNA sequence: TGTGCCAGCAGCGTAGAAGGGGATAGAGATGGCTACACCTTC. Based on the CDR3 plus reference TRBV9 and TRBJ1-2, the full variable domain is DSGVTQTPKHLITATGQRVTLRCSPRSGDLSVYWYQQSLDQGLQFLIQYYNGEERAKGNILERFSAQQFPDLHSELNLSSLELGDSALYFCASSVEGDRDGYTFGSGTRLTVV.

As DNA, the CDR3 is TGTGCCAGCAGCGTAGCAGCTCGGGGTGAGAGCACTGAAGCTTTCTTT. Encoded protein: CASSVAARGESTEAFF. V usage is TRBV9 and J usage is TRBJ1-1; unclear D gene. Germline V gives CDR1 SGDLS, CDR2 YYNGEE. Trimming removed 0 bases from V and 4 bases from J, with 16 bases in between. This CDR3 comprises 16 residues.

This clonotype has a handful of counts. The chain has TRBV29-1 and TRBJ2-1; 8 bases agree with TRBD1. The J call could be wrong; TRBJ2-7 is a better fit for the DNA end. The CDR3 contains 14 residues. CDR1 and CDR2 from the germline V gene are SQVTM and ANQGSEA. CDR3 residues: CSASGTGTYNEQYF. The CDR3 DNA follows: TGCAGCGCCTCCGGGACAGGTACCTACAATGAGCAGTACTTC.